This is a list of T cell receptor beta chains from one sample in a study of regulatory and conventional T cells in RAG deficiency. Repertoires were generated with immunoSEQ multiplex PCR, while TCRdb's copy carries only in-frame clones and drops some. Among roughly 8,100 clones listed, 65% to 85% were seen once. These data were also filed under a second study, of regulatory T cells.

The material sequenced was CD8+ T cells sorted from blood. The receptor source for this set is a human donor in good health. CDR3s include the opening cysteine and the closing phenylalanine or tryptophan. The D gene is left open where the match is weak. Clone size is given for some rows only: seen once, a few or many times, or a class if the clone is expanded.

-	TRBV4-1	TRBD1	TRBJ1-2	CASSLTIRGHGYGYTF	TGCGCCAGCAGCCTTACGATCAGGGGGCATGGCTATGGCTACACCTTC
-	TRBV5-5	-	TRBJ2-7	CASSPELGQHYEQYF	TGTGCCAGCAGCCCTGAATTAGGGCAGCACTACGAGCAGTACTTC
once	TRBV11-1	-	TRBJ2-4	CASSLPEQGSAKNIQYF	TGTGCCAGCAGCTTACCGGAACAGGGTTCGGCCAAAAACATTCAGTACTTC
-	TRBV4-1	TRBD1	TRBJ1-4	CASSQDPLGTGVGNEKLFF	TGCGCCAGCAGCCAAGACCCACTAGGGACAGGGGTTGGTAATGAAAAACTGTTTTTT
-	TRBV4-1	TRBD2	TRBJ2-7	CASSQAVAGGLTEYYEQYF	TGCGCCAGCAGCCAAGCTGTAGCGGGAGGGTTGACGGAGTATTACGAGCAGTACTTC
-	TRBV28	-	TRBJ2-3	CASIRRGPPPNTQYF	TGTGCCAGCATCCGTAGAGGTCCTCCCCCTAATACGCAGTATTTT
few	TRBV9	-	TRBJ2-7	CASSVSSGGFDEQYF	TGTGCCAGCAGCGTATCATCTGGGGGTTTCGACGAGCAGTACTTC
-	TRBV12-5	-	TRBJ2-2	CASGPPFGTGELFF	TGTGCTAGTGGTCCCCCTTTTGGCACCGGGGAGCTGTTTTTT
medium-sized	TRBV9	-	TRBJ2-7	CASSEGADRYEQYF	TGTGCCAGCAGCGAGGGAGCGGATAGATACGAGCAGTACTTC
-	TRBV28	-	TRBJ1-2	CASSLGLSAWGYTF	TGTGCCAGCAGTTTAGGATTGAGCGCTTGGGGCTACACCTTC
-	TRBV30	-	TRBJ2-7	CAWGMGHLYEQYF	TGTGCCTGGGGCATGGGACACCTCTACGAGCAGTACTTC
-	TRBV5-1	TRBD1	TRBJ1-1	CASSSERTGGSTEAFF	TGCGCCAGCAGCTCGGAGCGGACAGGGGGTAGCACTGAAGCTTTCTTT
large	TRBV5-4	-	TRBJ1-1	CASSTGTASLNTEAFF	TGTGCCAGCAGCACAGGGACGGCCTCGCTGAACACTGAAGCTTTCTTT
-	TRBV27	-	TRBJ1-1	CASSLTENTEAFF	TGTGCCAGCAGTTTAACGGAGAACACTGAAGCTTTCTTT
once	TRBV7-9	-	TRBJ2-7	CASRHPGEDHYEQYF	TGTGCCAGCAGACACCCCGGGGAGGATCACTACGAGCAGTACTTC
-	TRBV7-9	TRBD1	TRBJ1-2	CASSWGRDSRWGYTF	TGTGCCAGCAGCTGGGGGAGGGACAGCCGTTGGGGCTACACCTTC
few	TRBV7-8	TRBD1	TRBJ1-2	CASSSARDSVIYGYTF	TGTGCCAGCAGCTCGGCCCGGGACAGCGTTATCTATGGCTACACCTTC
-	TRBV19	-	TRBJ1-1	CASSFQGSTEAFF	TGTGCCAGTAGTTTCCAGGGGAGCACTGAAGCTTTCTTT
-	TRBV9	-	TRBJ2-3	CASSVFRGVGTDTQYF	TGTGCCAGCAGCGTGTTCAGGGGAGTAGGGACAGATACGCAGTATTTT
-	TRBV7-3	TRBD1	TRBJ2-1	CASSLLGGRGSYNEQFF	TGTGCCAGCAGCTTACTAGGGGGCAGGGGTTCCTACAATGAGCAGTTCTTC
-	TRBV9	TRBD2	TRBJ2-7	CASTPRRGGNYEQYF	TGTGCCAGCACCCCGCGGCGGGGGGGCAACTACGAGCAGTACTTC
-	TRBV19	-	TRBJ2-7	CASSPGQGGGYEQYF	TGTGCCAGTAGTCCCGGACAGGGAGGGGGATACGAGCAGTACTTC
-	TRBV5-6	-	TRBJ1-1	CASNLRQGSVAFF	TGTGCCAGCAACCTGCGCCAGGGGAGTGTCGCTTTCTTT
-	TRBV18	TRBD1	TRBJ1-5	CASSLTGGRGYSNQPQHF	TGTGCCAGCTCACTTACAGGGGGCCGGGGATATAGCAATCAGCCCCAGCATTTT
-	TRBV7-8	TRBD1	TRBJ2-7	CASSLRQGKDEQYF	TGTGCCAGCAGCCTAAGACAGGGGAAGGACGAGCAGTACTTC
once	TRBV29-1	-	TRBJ1-6	CSVESHRALYNSPLHF	TGCAGCGTTGAAAGTCACAGGGCACTCTATAATTCACCCCTCCACTTT
-	TRBV2	-	TRBJ2-7	CASAELRDWHYEQYF	TGTGCCAGCGCCGAGCTCCGGGACTGGCACTACGAGCAGTACTTC
-	TRBV11-2	TRBD2	TRBJ2-1	CASSLAGREASSYNEQFF	TGTGCCAGCAGCTTAGCAGGGCGGGAGGCGAGCTCCTACAATGAGCAGTTCTTC
-	TRBV28	TRBD1	TRBJ2-3	CASSTSTGQVQYF	TGTGCCAGCAGTACCTCTACGGGACAGGTGCAGTATTTT
-	TRBV19	-	TRBJ1-2	CASSMGANSDGYTF	TGTGCCAGTAGTATGGGCGCAAACTCAGATGGCTACACCTTC
-	TRBV19	-	TRBJ1-1	CASRQTGRRAEAFF	TGTGCCAGTAGACAAACAGGTAGGAGGGCTGAAGCTTTCTTT
-	TRBV5-8	TRBD2	TRBJ2-3	CASSQDSVLAVGTDTQYF	TGTGCCAGCAGCCAAGATAGCGTACTAGCGGTGGGCACAGATACGCAGTATTTT
-	TRBV13	-	TRBJ1-1	CASSHGLDKFMNTEAFF	TGTGCCAGCAGCCACGGCCTAGACAAATTTATGAACACTGAAGCTTTCTTT
few	TRBV11-2	TRBD1	TRBJ2-2	CASKQGAYTGELFF	TGTGCCAGTAAACAGGGGGCGTATACCGGGGAGCTGTTTTTT
-	TRBV4-1	-	TRBJ2-7	CASSQDWGAAYEQYF	TGCGCCAGCAGCCAAGATTGGGGGGCTGCCTACGAGCAGTACTTC
-	TRBV7-6	TRBD2	TRBJ2-1	CASSLGLADYPYNREQFF	TGTGCCAGCAGCTTAGGGCTAGCGGACTACCCTTACAATAGGGAGCAGTTCTTC
-	TRBV27	-	TRBJ2-3	CASSPDAGNTYTDTQYF	TGTGCCAGCAGTCCCGATGCCGGGAATACGTACACAGATACGCAGTATTTT
-	TRBV9	-	TRBJ2-1	CASSRRDNEQFF	TGTGCCAGCAGCCGAAGGGACAATGAGCAGTTCTTC
once	TRBV5-8	TRBD1	TRBJ2-7	CASSFRDRGHYEQYF	TGTGCCAGCAGCTTCCGGGACAGGGGTCACTACGAGCAGTACTTC
-	TRBV30	-	TRBJ2-2	CAWAPGIGTGELFF	TGTGCCTGGGCCCCCGGAATAGGGACCGGGGAGCTGTTTTTT
-	TRBV4-1	-	TRBJ1-5	CASSLPGSNQPQHF	TGCGCCAGCAGCCTCCCAGGGTCAAATCAGCCCCAGCATTTT
-	TRBV6-5	-	TRBJ1-1	CASSPGNTEAFF	TGTGCCAGCAGCCCGGGTAACACTGAAGCTTTCTTT
-	TRBV7-9	-	TRBJ2-1	CASSPDNEQFF	TGTGCCAGCAGCCCGGACAATGAGCAGTTCTTC
few	TRBV9	-	TRBJ1-6	CASSVSDSSYNSPLHF	TGTGCCAGCAGCGTTTCTGACAGCTCCTATAATTCACCCCTCCACTTT
-	TRBV4-1	-	TRBJ2-7	CASSLIQGYFYEQYF	TGCGCCAGCAGCCTGATCCAGGGGTACTTCTACGAGCAGTACTTC
-	TRBV7-8	-	TRBJ1-5	CASSLEARVYNQPQHF	TGTGCCAGCAGCTTAGAGGCCAGGGTATACAATCAGCCCCAGCATTTT
once	TRBV15	TRBD1	TRBJ2-7	CATSPRDRGHEQYF	TGTGCCACCAGCCCCCGGGACAGGGGCCACGAGCAGTACTTC
once	TRBV13	-	TRBJ2-3	CASSSRTETHRGTQYF	TGTGCCAGCAGTAGCCGGACAGAGACCCACAGAGGTACGCAGTATTTT
-	TRBV19	-	TRBJ1-1	CAATPSGHTEAFF	TGTGCCGCGACGCCTTCAGGGCACACTGAAGCTTTCTTT
-	TRBV5-4	TRBD1	TRBJ2-5	CASNLLGQGESETQYF	TGTGCCAGCAACTTGCTGGGACAGGGGGAATCTGAGACCCAGTACTTC
few	TRBV5-1	TRBD2	TRBJ2-3	CASSPGLAGSEDTQYF	TGCGCCAGCAGCCCCGGACTAGCGGGGTCCGAAGATACGCAGTATTTT
-	TRBV30	-	TRBJ1-3	CAWVSDTIYF	TGTGCCTGGGTCTCGGACACCATATATTTT
-	TRBV7-9	-	TRBJ2-5	CASSRPNEQETQYF	TGTGCCAGCAGCCGGCCGAACGAACAAGAGACCCAGTACTTC
-	TRBV7-6	TRBD1	TRBJ2-7	CASSSGTGFSYEQYF	TGTGCCAGCAGTTCCGGGACAGGGTTTTCCTACGAGCAGTACTTC
-	TRBV4-2	TRBD2	TRBJ2-1	CASSQDWTSGGVNEQFF	TGTGCCAGCAGCCAAGATTGGACTAGCGGGGGGGTCAATGAGCAGTTCTTC
-	TRBV6-1	TRBD1	TRBJ1-1	CASSLQGALGTEAFF	TGTGCCAGCAGTTTACAGGGGGCACTCGGCACTGAAGCTTTCTTT
-	TRBV7-8	-	TRBJ1-5	CASSLRRVSNQPQHF	TGTGCCAGCAGCTTAAGGAGGGTATCCAATCAGCCCCAGCATTTT
-	TRBV7-8	TRBD2	TRBJ2-1	CASTGGLDSYNEQFF	TGTGCCAGCACGGGGGGACTAGACTCCTACAATGAGCAGTTCTTC
-	TRBV7-8	TRBD1	TRBJ1-1	CASSYRGRGDTEAFF	TGTGCCAGCAGTTACAGGGGGCGCGGAGACACTGAAGCTTTCTTT
medium-sized	TRBV7-8	-	TRBJ2-7	CASSLVLGGEGYEQYF	TGTGCCAGCAGCTTAGTTCTAGGCGGAGAGGGCTACGAGCAGTACTTC